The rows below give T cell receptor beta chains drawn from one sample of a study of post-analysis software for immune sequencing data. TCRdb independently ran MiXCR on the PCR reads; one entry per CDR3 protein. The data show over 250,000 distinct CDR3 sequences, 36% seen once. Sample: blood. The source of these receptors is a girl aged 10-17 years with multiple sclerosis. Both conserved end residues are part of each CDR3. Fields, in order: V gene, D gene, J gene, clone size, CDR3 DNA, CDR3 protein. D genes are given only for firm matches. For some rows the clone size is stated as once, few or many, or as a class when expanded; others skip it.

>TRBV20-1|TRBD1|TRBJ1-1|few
TGCAGTGCAAACACAGGGGGCTGGGACACTGAAGCTTTCTTT
CSANTGGWDTEAFF
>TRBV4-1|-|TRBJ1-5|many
TGCGCCAGCAGCCAAGAAGTGGCAGGGCTACCTCAGCCCCAGCATTTT
CASSQEVAGLPQPQHF
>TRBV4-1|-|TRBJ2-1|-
TGCGCCAGCAGCCAAGAGGGGCTAGCTTCCTACAATGAGCAGTTCTTC
CASSQEGLASYNEQFF
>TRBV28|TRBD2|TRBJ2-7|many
TGTGCCAGCAGTTCGGGAGGACTGCCCTACGAGCAGTACTTC
CASSSGGLPYEQYF
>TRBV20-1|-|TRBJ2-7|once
TGCAGTGATTCATACGAGCAGTACTTC
CSDSYEQYF
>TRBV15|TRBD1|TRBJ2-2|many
TGTGCCACCAGCCCCGGGGACAGGGCCGGGGAGCTGTTTTTT
CATSPGDRAGELFF
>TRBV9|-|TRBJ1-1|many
TGTGCCAGCAGCCTCCAAGGGGTAGTAGACGACGAAGCTTTCTTT
CASSLQGVVDDEAFF
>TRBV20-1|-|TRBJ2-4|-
TGCAGTGCTAGAGCCCTTCTGGAGAACATTCAGTACTTC
CSARALLENIQYF
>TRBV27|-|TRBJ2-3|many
TGTGCCAGCAGGTCGGGGGCCACAGATACGCAGTATTTT
CASRSGATDTQYF
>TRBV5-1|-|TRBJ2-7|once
TGCGCCAGCAGCTCGCAGGGACCCTACGAGCAGTACTTC
CASSSQGPYEQYF